This paragraph reports one T cell receptor beta chain. The antigen remains undetermined. The entry originates in a study of blood T cells in healthy people across ages. Study-wide context: About one barcoded beta molecule per two T cells was the capture yield of template switching. Findings and limits, study-wide: The unsorted PBMCs prevented any conclusive comparison of naive versus antigen-experienced cells. The study found more naive CD4+ cells and higher diversity in long-lived than aged donors.

Germline loops: CDR1 SGHTA, CDR2 FQGNSA. Trimming stripped 5 bases from V and 8 bases from J, with 22 bases between. The length of the CDR3 is 17 residues. A second PCR of roughly 6 to 12 cycles used a sample-barcoded 5' primer and a J-beta primer mix. MiXCR, run by TCRdb on the 5' RACE reads, gives a single entry per CDR3 protein. Among about 580,000 distinct CDR3 sequences listed, roughly 48% were seen once. The chain uses TRBV7-2 and TRBJ1-6; D might be TRBD1 (6 bases). The sequence was collected from a man older than 75 in good health. The specimen was blood. In nucleotides, the CDR3 is TGTGCCAGCAGCCATAATTCAGGGGCAAGGTGGGATTCACCCCTCCACTTT. Protein product: CASSHNSGARWDSPLHF.